Listed here is a single T cell receptor beta chain. The antigen remains unidentified. The record originates from a study of identical twins. J lost 1 base, V lost 5 bases, and 7 bases had no gene match. The CDR3 runs to 16 residues. Germline lookup yields CDR1 SQVTM and CDR2 ANQGSEA. The study's findings and limits: Excess twin sharing in beta out-of-frame sequences was weaker. One should note that invariant MAIT and iNKT cells could partly confound zero-insertion analyses. Conclusions came from cross-sectional statistical analysis, not from following the same donors.

TCRdb processed the 5' RACE reads anew with MiXCR; each CDR3 protein has one entry. Of just over 500,000 distinct CDR3 sequences in the sample, roughly 21% were seen once. The data were also submitted as part of a second study, on T cells expressing NK-cell markers. In that study: Source material for TCR beta repertoires consisted of sorted CD3+CD56+NKG2C+, CD3+CD56+NKG2C- and CD3+CD56-NKG2C+ T cells.

The specimen was CD4+ T cells sorted from blood. The J gene is TRBJ2-6, the V gene TRBV29-1, with 8 bases aligning to TRBD1. The clonotype comes from a woman aged 18-29 years in good health. Here the CDR3 DNA reads TGCAGCGTTCAGGACAGGGATGAGTCTGGGGCCAACGTCCTGACTTTC. Translating gives CSVQDRDESGANVLTF.